This TCR beta chain was captured by sequencing in a study of T cells in Graves' hyperthyroidism and ophthalmopathy. Uncontrolled infection, other autoimmune disease, pregnancy or lactation excluded patients. Fresh 10 ml peripheral blood yielded PBMCs. Authors of the study amplified TCR beta CDR3 regions from RNA transcripts. First-round RT-PCR of the TCR CDR3 relied on the HTBI primer set. TCRdb reprocessed the multiplex PCR reads with MiXCR, giving one entry per CDR3 protein. Among about 840,000 distinct CDR3 sequences listed, 35% to 45% were seen once. General study findings and limits: Among thyroid clonotypes expanded above 0.001, most also appeared in blood.

Comments on this clonotype: Its cognate antigen is unknown.

CDR1 is SGHTA and CDR2 is FQGNSA in the germline V gene. V was trimmed by 5 bases and J by 5 bases, leaving 12 bases between them. The length of the CDR3 is 13 residues. This sequence joins TRBV7-2 and TRBJ1-1; D gene unclear. The sample was blood. The clonotype was recovered from a man aged 18 to 35 with Graves' hyperthyroidism. The CDR3 DNA is TGTGCCAGCAGCAGGACCAGAGGGACTGAAGCTTTCTTT. The encoded protein is CASSRTRGTEAFF. The full variable domain, in which reference TRBV7-2 and TRBJ1-1 provide the parts outside the CDR3, is GAGVSQSPSNKVTEKGKDVELRCDPISGHTALYWYRQSLGQGLEFLIYFQGNSAPDKSGLPSDRFSAERTGGSVSTLTIQRTQQEDSAVYLCASSRTRGTEAFFGQGTRLTVV.